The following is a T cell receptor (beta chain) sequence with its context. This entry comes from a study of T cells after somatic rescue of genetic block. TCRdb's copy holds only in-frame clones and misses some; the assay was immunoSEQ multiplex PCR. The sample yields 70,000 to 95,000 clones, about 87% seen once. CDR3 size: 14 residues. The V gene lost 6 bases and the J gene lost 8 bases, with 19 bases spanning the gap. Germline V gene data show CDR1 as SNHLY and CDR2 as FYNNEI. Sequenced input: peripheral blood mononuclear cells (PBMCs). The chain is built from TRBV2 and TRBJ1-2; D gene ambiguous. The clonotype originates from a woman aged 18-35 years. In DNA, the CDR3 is TGTGCCAGCAGGTGGGCAGGCAGTCGTGACGGCTACACCTTC. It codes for CASRWAGSRDGYTF.